This is a list of T cell receptor beta chains from one sample in a study of kidney transplant recipient with SARS-CoV-2 infection. In TCRdb, the reads were re-called with MiXCR into one record per CDR3 protein. The sample has roughly 250,000 distinct CDR3 sequences, 29% seen once. The sample in question was a blood sample, obtained at baseline and between days 110 and 120 from a kidney transplant recipient. These TCRs come from a male patient younger than 45 who had COVID-19 and was a kidney transplant recipient. The graft donor may have contributed some T cells. CDR3s include the opening cysteine and the closing phenylalanine or tryptophan. The D gene is left open where the match is weak. The size field is filled for only some rows; it gives once, few, many or a size class.

d_call	v_call	clone_size	j_call	cdr3_nt	cdr3_aa
TRBD1	TRBV7-6	many	TRBJ1-2	TGTGCCAGCAGCGCGGGACAGGGGGAGGAGGGCTACACCTTC	CASSAGQGEEGYTF
TRBD2	TRBV7-9	many	TRBJ2-7	TGTGCCAGCAGCACGGGACTAGCGGGGAGCGAGCAGTACTTC	CASSTGLAGSEQYF
-	TRBV10-2	many	TRBJ2-3	TGCGCCAGCACCCCGTCGTGGCTCACAGATACGCAGTATTTT	CASTPSWLTDTQYF
-	TRBV6-9	many	TRBJ1-2	TGTGCCAGCAGTCAAACCTCGCCTTACGGAAAGACCTATGGCTACACCTTC	CASSQTSPYGKTYGYTF
TRBD2	TRBV20-1	many	TRBJ2-1	TGCAGTGCTAGATACCTAGCGGGGGGGGTACTATACAATGAGCAGTTCTTC	CSARYLAGGVLYNEQFF
TRBD1	TRBV5-1	-	TRBJ2-2	TGCGCCAGCAGCGCCGGGACAGGGGACACCGGGGAGCTGTTTTTT	CASSAGTGDTGELFF
-	TRBV5-6	few	TRBJ1-2	TGTGCCAGCCTAGATTGCAATAGTCGAAAGACCTATGGCTACACCTTC	CASLDCNSRKTYGYTF
-	TRBV7-2	many	TRBJ2-7	TGTGCCAGCAGCATCGGGGGTTTAAGGAGCTCCTACGAGCAGTACTTC	CASSIGGLRSSYEQYF
TRBD2	TRBV3-1	many	TRBJ2-1	TGTGCCAGCAGCCAAGATGAGGGGACTAGCACTCACAATGAGCAGTTCTTC	CASSQDEGTSTHNEQFF
-	TRBV2	many	TRBJ1-6	TGTGCCAGCAGTGGTACCGACCCGGTTAATTCACCCCTCCACTTT	CASSGTDPVNSPLHF
TRBD1	TRBV10-2	many	TRBJ2-6	TGCGCCAGCAAGGACAGGAGGCCGTCTGGGGCCAACGTCCTGACTTTC	CASKDRRPSGANVLTF
-	TRBV2	many	TRBJ1-1	TGTGCCAGCATGACCCTCTTTGATTCCACTGAAGCTTTCTTT	CASMTLFDSTEAFF
-	TRBV7-8	many	TRBJ1-2	TGTGCCAGCAGCGAGGCGAGGTTTACCCGAAAGACCTATGGCTACACCTTC	CASSEARFTRKTYGYTF
-	TRBV6-5	few	TRBJ2-5	TGTGCCAGCAGTTACGACAGCCAAGAGACCCAGTACTTC	CASSYDSQETQYF
-	TRBV20-1	many	TRBJ2-7	TGCAGTGCTAGTCGGGCGGGCAGGGGCCACTCCTACGAGCAGTACTTC	CSASRAGRGHSYEQYF
-	TRBV29-1	many	TRBJ2-1	TGCAGCGTTGAGCACTACAATGAGCAGTTCTTC	CSVEHYNEQFF
-	TRBV5-8	many	TRBJ1-2	TGTGCCAGCCGATCGGGTCATCCACGAAAGACCTATGGCTACACCTTC	CASRSGHPRKTYGYTF
-	TRBV3-1	many	TRBJ2-6	TGTGCCAGCAGCAGAAGCGACTCCCATTTACAAAGTCGGGCCAACGTCCTGACTTTC	CASSRSDSHLQSRANVLTF
-	TRBV30	many	TRBJ1-5	TGTGCCTGGAGTGTTAAACTTGGGTTTAGCAATCAGCCCCAGCATTTT	CAWSVKLGFSNQPQHF
TRBD1	TRBV12-3/TRBV12-4	many	TRBJ1-2	TGTGCCAGCAGTTTGGGACAGGGCGGCTATGGCTACACCTTC	CASSLGQGGYGYTF
-	TRBV11-3	many	TRBJ2-2	TGTGCCAGCAGCCGATCGGGGACCGGGGAGCTGTTTTTT	CASSRSGTGELFF
TRBD2	TRBV28	-	TRBJ2-1	TGTGCCAGCAGGGAGCAGGCTAGCGGGACCTTCTCCTACAATGAGCAGTTCTTC	CASREQASGTFSYNEQFF
-	TRBV19	many	TRBJ1-2	TGTGCCAGTAGTATTCCTGAGACAAATCGAAAGACCTATGGCTACACCTTC	CASSIPETNRKTYGYTF
-	TRBV9	many	TRBJ2-6	TGTGCCAGCAGGGGCGGTTACTCTGGGGCCAACGTCCTGACTTTC	CASRGGYSGANVLTF
-	TRBV2	-	TRBJ1-2	TGTGCCAGCAGGGCAGGGAATGGCTACACCTTC	CASRAGNGYTF
TRBD1	TRBV5-1	many	TRBJ2-6	TGCGCCAGCAGATGGACAGGGGAGTCTGGGGCCAACGTCCTGACTTTC	CASRWTGESGANVLTF
-	TRBV6-5	-	TRBJ2-5	TGTGCCAGCGACTCCCAACGAGGGGGCCGAAAGGAGGGGACCCAGTACTTC	CASDSQRGGRKEGTQYF
TRBD2	TRBV29-1	many	TRBJ2-7	TGCAGCGTTGCGGGGCTAGCGGAGAGCTCCTACGAGCAGTACTTC	CSVAGLAESSYEQYF
-	TRBV11-2	once	TRBJ1-2	TGTGCCAGCAGCCGGGGATTAACAGGCAGAAAGACCTATGGCTACACCTTC	CASSRGLTGRKTYGYTF
-	TRBV19	many	TRBJ2-6	TGTGCCAGTAAAGACGGTTTCTCTGGGGCCAACGTCCTGACTTTC	CASKDGFSGANVLTF
TRBD1	TRBV6-2/TRBV6-3	-	TRBJ2-1	TGTGCCAGCAGTAAAAACCGCCTAGGGGGCCTTGGTGACAATGAGCAGTTCTTC	CASSKNRLGGLGDNEQFF
TRBD2	TRBV6-5	many	TRBJ2-7	TGTGCCAGCAGTTATGCACTAGCGGGAGGCTACGAGCAGTACTTC	CASSYALAGGYEQYF
TRBD1	TRBV5-5	many	TRBJ1-2	TGTGCCAGCAGCGCGCGACAGGGGGACGGCTACACCTTC	CASSARQGDGYTF
TRBD1	TRBV11-2	many	TRBJ1-2	TGTGCCAGCAGCTTTCAGGGGGCAGGGAGCTACACCTTC	CASSFQGAGSYTF
-	TRBV28	few	TRBJ1-1	TGTGCCAGCAGTTTAATCGGAATGAACACTGAAGCTTTCTTT	CASSLIGMNTEAFF
-	TRBV15	many	TRBJ1-5	TGTGCCACCAGCAGACCCGCCAATCAGCCCCAGCATTTT	CATSRPANQPQHF
TRBD1	TRBV7-9	many	TRBJ1-2	TGTGCCAGCAGACTAGGTGGACAGGGCCGCGGCTACACCTTC	CASRLGGQGRGYTF
-	TRBV15	-	TRBJ1-2	TGTTCCACCAGCCGGTACGTAAGGTGTGGAAAGACCTATGGCTACACCTTC	CSTSRYVRCGKTYGYTF
-	TRBV12-3/TRBV12-4	many	TRBJ1-2	TGTGCCAGCAGTTTACGGCAATATGGCTACACCTTC	CASSLRQYGYTF
-	TRBV12-3/TRBV12-4	many	TRBJ1-1	TGTGCCAGCCTACGCCAGGGATTGAACACTGAAGCTTTCTTT	CASLRQGLNTEAFF